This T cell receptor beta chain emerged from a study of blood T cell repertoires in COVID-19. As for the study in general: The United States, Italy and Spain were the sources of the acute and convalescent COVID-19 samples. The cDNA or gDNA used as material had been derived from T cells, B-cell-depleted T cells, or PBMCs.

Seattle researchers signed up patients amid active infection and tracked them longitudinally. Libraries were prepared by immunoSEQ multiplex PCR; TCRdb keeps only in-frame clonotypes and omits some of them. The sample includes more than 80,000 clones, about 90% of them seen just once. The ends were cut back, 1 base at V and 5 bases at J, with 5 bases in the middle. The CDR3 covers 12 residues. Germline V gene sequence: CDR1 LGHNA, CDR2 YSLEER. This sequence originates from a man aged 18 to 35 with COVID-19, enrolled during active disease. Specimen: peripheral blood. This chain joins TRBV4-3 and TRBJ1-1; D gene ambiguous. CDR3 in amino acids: CASSQGETEAFF. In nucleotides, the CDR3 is TGCGCCAGCAGCCAAGGGGAGACTGAAGCTTTCTTT.